Following are 7 T cell receptor beta chains from one sample sequenced in a study of blood T cells in healthy people across ages. A sample-barcoded 5' primer and a J-beta primer mix were used in a second PCR of about 7 to 12 cycles. MiXCR, applied by TCRdb to the 5' RACE reads, yields one record per CDR3 protein. Among over 500,000 distinct CDR3 sequences, around 52% were seen once, and the ten largest hold roughly 12%. Sequencing used blood. All receptors derive from a woman over 75 in good health.

This clonotype came up many times. This rearrangement joins TRBV20-1 to TRBJ1-6; maybe TRBD1 (5 bases). V was cut by 1 base and J by 6 bases, with 13 bases left in between. CDR3 length: 15 amino acids. CDR1 and CDR2 from the germline V gene are DFQATT and SNEGSKA (reference sequence). The CDR3 bases are TGCAGTGCTAGAGTCCCGGGGGGTGCTAATTCACCCCTCCACTTT. As protein: CSARVPGGANSPLHF.

The chain joins TRBV30 to TRBJ2-7, with D unresolved. Germline V gene data show CDR1 as GTSNPN and CDR2 as SVGIG (reference sequence). This CDR3 has 13 residues. Trimming pared 0 bases from V and 3 bases from J, leaving 9 bases between. The CDR3 DNA sequence: TGTGCCTGGAGTGTGAGGCGGAGCTACGAGCAGTACTTC. This translates into CAWSVRRSYEQYF.

This clonotype was observed a few times. The CDR3: CASTRGFRLTGELFF. CDR3 DNA sequence: TGTGCCAGCACCAGGGGATTTAGGTTAACCGGGGAGCTGTTTTTT. The V call is TRBV27, the J call TRBJ2-2; D possibly corresponds to TRBD1 (6 bases). CDR1 is MNHEY, CDR2 SMNVEV, per germline (reference sequence). The CDR3 has 15 amino acids. V was pared by 7 bases and J by 5 bases, with 17 bases between.

The chain recombines TRBV29-1 with TRBJ2-3, with TRBD2 matching over 15 bases. In germline, CDR1 is SQVTM, CDR2 ANQGSEA. V was pared by 1 base and J by 3 bases, with 2 bases of the junction left unmatched. The CDR3 is 16 residues long. DNA of the CDR3: TGCAGCGTTGAAGGAGGGACTAGCGGGGGGACAGATACGCAGTATTTT. It encodes CSVEGGTSGGTDTQYF.

This clonotype showed up many times. V usage is TRBV7-2 and J usage is TRBJ2-4; D tentatively reads TRBD1 or TRBD2 (5 bases each). The germline V gene encodes CDR1 SGHTA and CDR2 FQGNSA. Trimming shortened V by 1 base and J by 6 bases, and 10 bases separated the two germline ends. The CDR3 runs 14 residues. For the CDR3, the DNA is TGTGCCAGCAGCTTAGTCGGGGCAGCAAACATTCAGTACTTC. Its translation: CASSLVGAANIQYF.

This clonotype was counted once. The rearrangement joins TRBV29-1 to TRBJ2-3; D uncertain. The CDR3 is 12 amino acids. Trimming left V 5 bases short and J 2 bases short, with 8 bases between. Germline V gives CDR1 SQVTM, CDR2 ANQGSEA. The CDR3 here is CSVPETTDTQYF. The CDR3 DNA is TGCAGCGTTCCGGAAACCACAGATACGCAGTATTTT.

A note on this clonotype: At one end, the junction sequence differs from germline, possibly due to a read error. This chain links TRBV2 with TRBJ1-6; a weak D match, TRBD1 (5 bases). The germline gives CDR1 SNHLY, CDR2 FYNNEI. This CDR3 region has 14 residues. CDR3 amino acids: CASREESGNSPLHF. The CDR3 region has the DNA TGTGCCAGCAGGGAAGAGTCAGGGAATTCACCCCTCCACTTT. The full variable domain, in which reference TRBV2 and TRBJ1-6 provide the parts outside the CDR3, is EPEVTQTPSHQVTQMGQEVILRCVPISNHLYFYWYRQILGQKVEFLVSFYNNEISEKSEIFDDQFSVERPDGSNFTLKIRSTKLEDSAMYFCASREESGNSPLHFGNGTRLTVT.